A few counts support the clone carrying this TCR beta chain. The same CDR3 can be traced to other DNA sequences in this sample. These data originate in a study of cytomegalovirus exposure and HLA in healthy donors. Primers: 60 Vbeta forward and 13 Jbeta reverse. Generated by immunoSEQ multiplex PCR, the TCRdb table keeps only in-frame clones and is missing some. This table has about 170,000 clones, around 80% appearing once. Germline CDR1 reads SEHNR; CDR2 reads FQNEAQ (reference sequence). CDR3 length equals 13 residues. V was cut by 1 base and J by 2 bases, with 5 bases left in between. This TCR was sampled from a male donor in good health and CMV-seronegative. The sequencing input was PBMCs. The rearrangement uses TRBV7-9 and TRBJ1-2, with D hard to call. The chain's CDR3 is CASSLGQNYGYTF. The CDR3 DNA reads TGTGCCAGCAGCTTAGGGCAGAACTATGGCTACACCTTC.